One TCR beta chain is described in this entry. This sample was taken from a study of Ad26.COV2.S vaccination and SARS-CoV-2 variants. Treatment in this sample: 19 received Ad26.COV2.S at low or high dose, single or two shots; about 5 received placebo; per-sample allocation not given. Specimens were obtained on day 63 following the first vaccine or placebo injection. Wuhan-strain spike was delivered by a replication-incompetent Ad26 vector. Libraries were prepared by immunoSEQ multiplex PCR; TCRdb keeps only in-frame clonotypes and omits some of them. The repertoire holds about 390,000 clones, with about 90% as singletons. The CDR3 loop spans 15 amino acids. The J segment lost 6 bases and the V segment lost 5 bases, leaving 10 bases of the junction unmatched. Per the germline V gene, CDR1 is LNHDA and CDR2 is SQIVND (reference sequence).

This TCR came from a person aged 18 to 65 who received the Ad26.COV2.S COVID-19 vaccine or a placebo. Sequenced material: peripheral blood, taken in a trial of Ad26.COV2.S vaccine versus placebo. The V call is TRBV19, the J call TRBJ2-1; the match to TRBD1 covers 7 bases. The CDR3 nucleotides are TGTGCCAGTAGTCGCGACAGGGCCCCCGTCAATGAGCAGTTCTTC. Translating gives CASSRDRAPVNEQFF.